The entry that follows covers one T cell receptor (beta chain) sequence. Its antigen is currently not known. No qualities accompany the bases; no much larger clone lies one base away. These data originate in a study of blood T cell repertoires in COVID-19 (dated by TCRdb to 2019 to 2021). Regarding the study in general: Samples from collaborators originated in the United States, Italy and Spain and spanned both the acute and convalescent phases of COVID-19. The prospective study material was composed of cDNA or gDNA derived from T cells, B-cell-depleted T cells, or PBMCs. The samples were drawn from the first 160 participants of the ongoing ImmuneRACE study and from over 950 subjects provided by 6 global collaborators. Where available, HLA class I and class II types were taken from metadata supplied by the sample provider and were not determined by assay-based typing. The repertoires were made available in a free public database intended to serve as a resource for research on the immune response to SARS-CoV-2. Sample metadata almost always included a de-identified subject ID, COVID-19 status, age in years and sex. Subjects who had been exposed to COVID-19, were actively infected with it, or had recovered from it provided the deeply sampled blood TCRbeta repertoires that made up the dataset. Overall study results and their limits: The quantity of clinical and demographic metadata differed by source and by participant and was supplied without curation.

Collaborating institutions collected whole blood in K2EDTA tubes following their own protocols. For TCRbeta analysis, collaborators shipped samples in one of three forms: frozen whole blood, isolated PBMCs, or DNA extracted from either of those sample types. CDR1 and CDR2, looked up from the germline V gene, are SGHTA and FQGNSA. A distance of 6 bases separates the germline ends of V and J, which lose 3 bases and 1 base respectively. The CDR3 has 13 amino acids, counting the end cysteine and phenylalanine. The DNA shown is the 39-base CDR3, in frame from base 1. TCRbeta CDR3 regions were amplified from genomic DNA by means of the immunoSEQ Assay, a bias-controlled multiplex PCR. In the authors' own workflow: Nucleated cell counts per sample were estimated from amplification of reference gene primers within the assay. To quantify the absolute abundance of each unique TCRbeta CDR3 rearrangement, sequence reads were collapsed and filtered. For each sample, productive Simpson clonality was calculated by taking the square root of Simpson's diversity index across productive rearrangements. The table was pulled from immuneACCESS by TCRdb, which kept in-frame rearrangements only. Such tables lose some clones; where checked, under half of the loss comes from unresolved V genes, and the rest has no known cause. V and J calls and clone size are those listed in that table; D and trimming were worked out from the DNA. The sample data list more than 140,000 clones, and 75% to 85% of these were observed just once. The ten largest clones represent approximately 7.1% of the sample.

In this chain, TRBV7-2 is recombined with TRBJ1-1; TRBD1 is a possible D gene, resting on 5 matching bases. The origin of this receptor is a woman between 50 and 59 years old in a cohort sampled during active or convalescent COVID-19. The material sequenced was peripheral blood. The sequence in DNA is TGTGCCAGCAGCTTGACAGAGAACACTGAAGCTTTCTTT. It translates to CASSLTENTEAFF.